This TCR beta chain was recovered during a study of post-analysis software for immune sequencing data. Study-level points and caveats: Controls had lower frequencies than patients of about 5 TRBV segments, which included TRBV5-6, TRBV5-1 and TRBV20-1.

Researchers reported that TCR beta cDNA libraries carried unique molecular identifiers. MiXCR, run by TCRdb on the PCR reads, gives a single entry per CDR3 protein. The sample has hundreds of thousands of distinct CDR3 sequences; 55% to 70% are singletons. Points on this clonotype: Its matching antigen is unknown.

The CDR3 consists of 13 residues. Germline V gene sequence: CDR1 SGHRS, CDR2 YFSETQ. V lost 4 bases and J lost 3, with 11 bases in between. Sequenced input: blood. This receptor was obtained from a girl aged 2-9 years with multiple sclerosis. The chain couples TRBV5-1 to TRBJ2-7; D possibly corresponds to TRBD2 (5 bases). CDR3 protein: CASSKGESYEQYF. CDR3 coding DNA: TGCGCCAGCAGCAAGGGAGAGAGCTACGAGCAGTACTTC.